This entry features one T cell receptor beta chain sequence. The antigen remains undetermined. The assay was immunoSEQ multiplex PCR, and TCRdb's table has in-frame clones only and misses some. The sample includes millions of clones, just over 90% of them seen just once. The data are from a study of shared clonotypes between healthy human individuals. Broader study findings: Though the depth was large, rarefaction showed that sorted-subset sequencing was incomplete. A reduction in generation probabilities was seen for non-shared clonotypes relative to those shared by all four donors.

The TCR was taken from a man between 18 and 29 years old in good health. Some clones in this sample may be carry-over from other donors' samples. Sample: naive CD4+ T cells from PBMCs. This sample's subset: CD45RA+ positively selected.

The CDR3 DNA reads as TGTGCCAGCACCTCTTTTACGGTGGGCGGCCCAGCTGGAAACACCATATATTTT. It specifies CASTSFTVGGPAGNTIYF. V is TRBV5-6 and J is TRBJ1-3; D ambiguous. The CDR3 runs 18 residues. The germline V gene encodes CDR1 SGHDT and CDR2 YYEEEE. V was pared by 6 bases and J by 2 bases, with 24 bases between.